The 27 T cell receptor beta chains given below trace back to one sample, sequenced in a study of cytomegalovirus exposure and HLA in healthy donors. Use of 60 Vbeta and 13 Jbeta primers characterized the PCR. Method: immunoSEQ multiplex PCR; TCRdb's copy keeps in-frame clones and lacks some. The profile shows around 250,000 clones, 70% to 90% of them singletons. The material sequenced was PBMCs. These receptors all come from a woman aged 55-69 years in good health and CMV-seropositive.

On this clone itself: Mismatch with germline at one junction end may stem from a read error. V usage is TRBV7-7 and J usage is TRBJ2-7; the match to TRBD2 covers 8 bases. The germline CDR1 and CDR2 sequences are SSHAT and FNYEAQ (reference sequence). The CDR3 has 17 amino acids. The chain's CDR3 is CASSPGLAGTSTGEQYF. CDR3 sequence (DNA): TGTGCTAGCAGCCCAGGGTTAGCGGGGACCTCAACTGGTGAGCAGTACTTC.

V and J are TRBV5-1 and TRBJ2-2, with D possibly being TRBD2 (5 bases). Germline-derived CDR1 and CDR2 are SGHRS and YFSETQ. V was trimmed by 4 bases and J by 8 bases, leaving 15 bases between them. This CDR3 spans 14 amino acids. CDR3 protein: CASSPRTQAGELFF. The CDR3 region has the DNA TGCGCCAGCAGCCCCCGGACTCAAGCGGGGGAGCTGTTTTTT. The complete variable domain, with remaining parts taken from reference TRBV5-1 and TRBJ2-2, reads KAGVTQTPRYLIKTRGQQVTLSCSPISGHRSVSWYQQTPGQGLQFLFEYFSETQRNKGNFPGRFSGRQFSNSRSEMNVSTLELGDSALYLCASSPRTQAGELFFGEGSRLTVL.

The CDR3 DNA is TGTGCCAGCAGCCCACCGTTAGAAGCGGGAAACACCATATATTTT. Protein: CASSPPLEAGNTIYF. The chain is built from TRBV13 and TRBJ1-3; D gene ambiguous. CDR1 and CDR2 from the germline V gene are PRHDT and FYEKMQ (reference sequence). The CDR3 length is 15 residues. Trimming removed 5 bases from V and 4 bases from J, with 15 bases in between.

J is TRBJ2-6 and V is TRBV18; no clear D. V was clipped by 3 bases and J by 2 bases, with 8 bases between them. The CDR3 covers 15 residues. The germline V gene has CDR1 KGHSH and CDR2 LQKENI. The CDR3 coding sequence is TGTGCCAGCTCACCCGCTGAGGCTGGGGCCAACGTCCTGACTTTC. Protein: CASSPAEAGANVLTF.

This chain uses TRBV30 with TRBJ2-7, with 7 bases lining up with TRBD2. The CDR3 covers 12 residues. The ends lost 2 bases at V and 6 bases at J; junction bases unmatched: 4. The germline V gene encodes CDR1 GTSNPN and CDR2 SVGIG (reference sequence). The CDR3 protein is CAWSPGGSEQYF. The CDR3 DNA reads TGTGCCTGGAGTCCCGGGGGGAGCGAGCAGTACTTC.

DNA of the CDR3: TGCAGCGTTGCCTTCCCAGGGGATCTCACCCACGAGCAGTACTTC. As protein: CSVAFPGDLTHEQYF. The gene calls are TRBV29-1 and TRBJ2-7, with D perhaps matching TRBD1 (6 bases). Germline-derived CDR1 and CDR2 are SQVTM and ANQGSEA. This CDR3 comprises 15 residues. The V gene lost 4 bases and the J gene lost 5 bases, with 21 bases spanning the gap.

The V gene is TRBV28, the J gene TRBJ1-1; possible D gene TRBD1, 6 bases. This CDR3 comprises 13 residues. Germline loops: CDR1 MDHEN, CDR2 SYDVKM. Trimming removed 6 bases at V and 11 bases at J, with 19 bases between. The CDR3 loop reads CASSLMGAVGAFF. The DNA for the CDR3 is TGTGCCAGCAGCTTAATGGGGGCGGTAGGGGCTTTCTTT.

The gene calls are TRBV5-1 and TRBJ2-3; 9 nucleotides match TRBD1. The J segment lost 4 bases and the V segment lost 5 bases, leaving 8 bases of the junction unmatched. Germline CDR1 reads SGHRS; CDR2 reads YFSETQ. There are 15 residues in the CDR3. For the CDR3, the DNA is TGCGCCAGCAGTAGGTCAGGACAGGGGCCAGATACGCAGTATTTT. Translation: CASSRSGQGPDTQYF.

CDR3 DNA sequence: TGCAGCGTTGTAGACCGTTCCTACGAGCAGTACTTC. It specifies CSVVDRSYEQYF. The V call is TRBV29-1, the J call TRBJ2-7, with no clear D. CDR3 length: 12 amino acids. Trimming left V 4 bases short and J 1 base short, with 8 bases between. Looked up from germline, CDR1 is SQVTM and CDR2 is ANQGSEA.

This rearrangement joins TRBV25-1 to TRBJ1-2; TRBD1 is a possible D gene (6 bases). Germline CDR1 reads MGHDK; CDR2 reads SYGVNS. The V end was cut by 6 bases, the J end by 4 bases, with 21 bases between. This CDR3 is built from 16 residues. CDR3 nucleotides: TGTGCCAGCAGCCGAGCAGGAGACAGGAACTTCTATGGCTACACCTTC. Its translation is CASSRAGDRNFYGYTF.

J is TRBJ2-5 and V is TRBV5-1; D is unresolved. V lost 1 base and J 5 bases, leaving 15 bases between the germline ends. Germline assignment: CDR1 SGHRS and CDR2 YFSETQ. The CDR3 contains 15 residues. The CDR3 is CASSLSANPQETQYF. DNA for the CDR3: TGCGCCAGCAGCTTGAGCGCCAACCCGCAGGAGACCCAGTACTTC. The full variable domain, its missing parts supplied by reference TRBV5-1 and TRBJ2-5, is KAGVTQTPRYLIKTRGQQVTLSCSPISGHRSVSWYQQTPGQGLQFLFEYFSETQRNKGNFPGRFSGRQFSNSRSEMNVSTLELGDSALYLCASSLSANPQETQYFGPGTRLLVL.

The genes are TRBV28 and TRBJ2-2; D unresolved. Germline CDR1 MDHEN, CDR2 SYDVKM. V was cut by 8 bases and J by 3 bases, with 10 bases left in between. This CDR3 has 13 residues. The CDR3 spells CASRLLHTGELFF. The CDR3 DNA sequence: TGTGCCAGCCGCCTACTGCACACCGGGGAGCTGTTTTTT.

The chain has TRBV7-2 and TRBJ2-2, with D possibly being TRBD2 (5 bases). The length of the CDR3 is 13 residues. V was pared by 3 bases and J by 7 bases, with 9 bases between. Germline V gives CDR1 SGHTA, CDR2 FQGNSA. This CDR3 is CASSFGLGGELFF. CDR3 bases: TGTGCCAGCAGCTTCGGACTTGGCGGGGAGCTGTTTTTT.

The genes are TRBV2 and TRBJ1-1; maybe TRBD1 (5 bases). Germline V gives CDR1 SNHLY, CDR2 FYNNEI. The CDR3 spans 13 residues. The V gene lost 8 bases and the J gene lost 1 base, with 11 bases spanning the gap. CDR3 DNA sequence: TGTGCCAGCGCTCTGGGGCCGAACACTGAAGCTTTCTTT. It translates to CASALGPNTEAFF.

J is TRBJ2-4 and V is TRBV9; D may be TRBD2 (5 bases). With 0 bases removed from V and 6 bases from J, the gap between germline ends came to 13 bases. CDR1 and CDR2 (germline): SGDLS, YYNGEE. The CDR3 totals 15 residues. CDR3 DNA sequence: TGTGCCAGCAGCGTAGATGGGCTAGAGGGAAACATTCAGTACTTC. Its translation: CASSVDGLEGNIQYF.

The chain recombines TRBV29-1 with TRBJ2-5; D is ambiguous. The CDR3 extends over 12 amino acids. Trimming took off 2 bases at V and 7 bases at J, with 11 bases between the two ends. CDR1 is SQVTM, CDR2 ANQGSEA, per germline. CDR3 protein: CSVEKGLGTQYF. The CDR3 nucleotides are TGCAGCGTTGAAAAAGGTCTAGGGACCCAGTACTTC.

The V call is TRBV6-5, the J call TRBJ2-1; the match to TRBD1 covers 9 bases. This CDR3 is built from 16 residues. With V trimmed by 0 bases and J by 6 bases, 6 bases remained unmatched. Germline CDR1 MNHEY, CDR2 SVGAGI. The chain's CDR3 is CASSYSRPQGANEQFF. CDR3 in DNA: TGTGCCAGCAGTTACTCCCGCCCACAGGGGGCCAATGAGCAGTTCTTC.

The V call is TRBV6-5, the J call TRBJ1-2; 7 bases align to TRBD1. V shed 7 bases, J shed 7 bases, and the junction held 15 bases outside the gene matches. Germline assignment: CDR1 MNHEY and CDR2 SVGAGI. The CDR3 contains 15 residues. The CDR3 bases are TGTGCCAGCACCTCGGACAGGTTCAAAGTTGGTGGCTACACCTTC. Protein sequence: CASTSDRFKVGGYTF.

This clone was detected a few times. This rearrangement joins TRBV6-1 to TRBJ2-3; possibly TRBD2 for D (6 bases). V lost 2 bases to trimming and J lost 0 bases, with 15 bases between them. Germline values: CDR1 MNHNS, CDR2 SASEGT. The CDR3 sequence is 17 residues long. The CDR3 loop reads CASSELREALSTDTQYF. The DNA for the CDR3 is TGTGCCAGCAGTGAACTGCGGGAAGCTTTGAGCACAGATACGCAGTATTTT.

V usage is TRBV28 and J usage is TRBJ2-7; 11 positions match TRBD2. The CDR3 consists of 15 residues. V was clipped by 5 bases and J by 5 bases; unmatched bases: 8. Germline-derived CDR1 and CDR2 are MDHEN and SYDVKM. CDR3 nucleotide sequence: TGTGCCAGCAGTCGGATAGCGGGAGGGTTTAACGAGCAGTACTTC. It codes for CASSRIAGGFNEQYF.

The chain recombines TRBV25-1 with TRBJ2-1; 10 bases line up with TRBD2. Trimming removed 4 bases from V and 6 bases from J; junction bases left unmatched: 6. This CDR3 has 15 residues. Looked up from germline, CDR1 is MGHDK and CDR2 is SYGVNS. Here the CDR3 DNA reads TGTGCCAGCAGTGCAGGGACTAGCGAGGGCAATGAGCAGTTCTTC. Amino acid sequence: CASSAGTSEGNEQFF.

The genes are TRBV27 and TRBJ2-2; weak D call: TRBD2 (6 bases). This CDR3 is 20 amino acids long. The V gene lost 2 bases and the J gene lost 0 bases, with 22 bases spanning the gap. Per the germline V gene, CDR1 is MNHEY and CDR2 is SMNVEV (reference sequence). In nucleotides, the CDR3 is TGTGCCAGCAGTTTAAGGTCGACGTTTGGGCTAGCGACGAACACCGGGGAGCTGTTTTTT. Protein: CASSLRSTFGLATNTGELFF.

V usage is TRBV19 and J usage is TRBJ1-5; 8 bases are shared with TRBD1. The CDR3 covers 15 residues. CDR1 LNHDA and CDR2 SQIVND come from the germline V gene (reference sequence). The V gene end was trimmed by 7 bases and the J gene end by 5 bases; junction bases not matched to a gene: 10. The CDR3 here is CASTRQGAGDQPQHF. In nucleotides, the CDR3 is TGTGCCAGTACACGTCAGGGGGCTGGCGATCAGCCCCAGCATTTT.

The table lists this clone with a few counts. CDR3 nucleotide sequence: TGTGCCAGCTCGGGTAGCGGCCCCTACAATGAGCAGTTCTTC. Residues: CASSGSGPYNEQFF. V is TRBV6-5 and J is TRBJ2-1, with a weak D call TRBD2 (6 bases). CDR3 length equals 14 residues. V was pared by 8 bases and J by 2 bases, with 13 bases between. The germline V gene encodes CDR1 MNHEY and CDR2 SVGAGI.

The chain couples TRBV15 to TRBJ1-1, with TRBD1 matching 10 bases. The CDR3 spans 15 residues. The V and J ends lost 3 bases and 5 bases, in that order; junction bases with no gene match: 6. Germline V gives CDR1 LNHNV, CDR2 YYDKDF (reference sequence). CDR3: CATSSPRTGGTEAFF. The CDR3 DNA follows: TGTGCCACCAGCAGTCCCCGGACAGGGGGAACTGAAGCTTTCTTT.

The CDR3 here is CASSSRPSGRYEQYF. The CDR3 DNA sequence: TGTGCCAGCAGCTCCCGTCCTAGCGGGAGGTACGAGCAGTACTTC. This chain joins TRBV7-9 and TRBJ2-7; 11 bases map to TRBD2. V gave up 4 bases and J gave up 4 bases; unmatched junction bases: 6. The CDR3 length is 15 residues. Germline V gene data show CDR1 as SEHNR and CDR2 as FQNEAQ (reference sequence).

In this sample, this clone turned up once. The V call is TRBV27, the J call TRBJ1-6, with a weak D call TRBD1 (5 bases). Trimming removed 7 bases at V and 2 bases at J, with 15 bases between. Germline loops: CDR1 MNHEY, CDR2 SMNVEV (reference sequence). The CDR3 loop spans 16 amino acids. DNA for the CDR3: TGTGCCAGCAACCTTGTGGGGACTGCCTATAATTCACCCCTCCACTTT. Protein: CASNLVGTAYNSPLHF.